The 32 T cell receptor beta chains given below trace back to one sample, sequenced in a study of blood T cells in healthy people across ages. For the second PCR, which ran for about 7 to 11 cycles, a sample-barcoded 5' primer and a J-beta primer mix were used. A single record per CDR3 protein comes from TCRdb applying MiXCR to the 5' RACE reads. The data contain over 1,500,000 distinct CDR3 sequences, around 42% of them singletons. Sequenced material: blood. Every receptor here comes from a human donor in good health.

The chain carries TRBV11-1 and TRBJ2-1, with 7 nucleotides matching TRBD1. Germline loops: CDR1 SGHAT, CDR2 FQDESV (reference sequence). The CDR3 spans 12 residues. J gave up 9 bases and V 4 bases, and 3 bases lay outside the gene matches. The CDR3: CASSSGDSEQFF. The CDR3 coding sequence is TGTGCCAGCAGCTCAGGGGACAGTGAGCAGTTCTTC.

Only a few counts were recorded for this clonotype. The chain links TRBV28 to TRBJ1-1, with a possible D match to TRBD1 (6 bases). Trimming cost V 5 bases and J 0 bases, with 13 bases left between them. Germline V CDR1 and CDR2: MDHEN, SYDVKM. This CDR3 is 15 amino acids long. The CDR3 DNA reads TGTGCCAGCAGTGGGGGCTATCTCATGAACACTGAAGCTTTCTTT. Translation: CASSGGYLMNTEAFF.

The chain recombines TRBV6-2 or TRBV6-3 with TRBJ2-2; tentatively, D is TRBD1 (5 bases). Trimming took off 2 bases at V and 0 bases at J, with 10 bases between the two ends. This CDR3 spans 16 amino acids. Germline assignment: CDR1 MNHEY and CDR2 SVGEGT. In DNA form, the CDR3 reads TGTGCCAGCAGTTACGAGTCAGGGACGAACACCGGGGAGCTGTTTTTT. Translated, it gives CASSYESGTNTGELFF.

The chain joins TRBV29-1 to TRBJ1-2, with 7 nucleotides matching TRBD1. This CDR3 spans 14 amino acids. The germline V gene encodes CDR1 SQVTM and CDR2 ANQGSEA. The junction had 16 bases not matched to a gene; V was cut back by 8 bases and J by 7 bases. CDR3 DNA: TGCAGCATTCCCAGGACAGGCTCTGGAGGTGGCTACACCTTC. This gives the protein CSIPRTGSGGGYTF.

The chain combines TRBV7-2 with TRBJ2-4; 9 bases agree with TRBD2. The CDR3 contains 16 residues. Germline lookup yields CDR1 SGHTA and CDR2 FQGNSA. V lost 5 bases, J lost 0 bases, and 5 bases stayed unmatched. DNA of the CDR3: TGTGCCAGCAGCCTAGAGCGGGGGGTAGCCAAAAACATTCAGTACTTC. Encoded protein: CASSLERGVAKNIQYF.

CDR3 bases: TGTGCCAGCAGCCCTGGGACTAGCGGGGCCTACGAGCAGTACTTC. Amino acids: CASSPGTSGAYEQYF. V usage is TRBV7-7 and J usage is TRBJ2-7; 13 nucleotides match TRBD2. Germline V gene sequence: CDR1 SSHAT, CDR2 FNYEAQ (reference sequence). The J segment lost 2 bases and the V segment lost 5 bases, leaving 3 bases of the junction unmatched. This CDR3 is built from 15 residues.

The chain is built from TRBV3-1 and TRBJ2-1, with TRBD1 matching 12 bases. The V gene end was trimmed by 7 bases and the J gene end by 10 bases; junction bases not matched to a gene: 8. The CDR3 has 14 residues. CDR1 is LGHDT and CDR2 is YNNKEL in the germline V gene (reference sequence). The CDR3 DNA sequence: TGTGCCAGCACCACGGGACAGGGGGCTAGGGAGCAGTTCTTC. It codes for CASTTGQGAREQFF.

The CDR3, as DNA: TGCGCCAGCAGCGAGGAGCCTAATGAAAAACTGTTTTTT. This sequence encodes CASSEEPNEKLFF. V gene TRBV5-1 combines with J gene TRBJ1-4; no definite D call. V lost 4 bases and J 3 bases, leaving 7 bases between the germline ends. The CDR3 totals 13 residues. Looked up from germline, CDR1 is SGHRS and CDR2 is YFSETQ.

This clonotype came up a few times. The rearrangement joins TRBV27 to TRBJ2-1; a possible D gene is TRBD2 (5 bases). V lost 5 bases and J lost 8, with 13 bases in between. The CDR3 is 13 amino acids. CDR1 is MNHEY, CDR2 SMNVEV, per germline (reference sequence). In DNA form, the CDR3 reads TGTGCCAGCAGTAACCCGGGAAGCCATGAGCAGTTCTTC. Its protein is CASSNPGSHEQFF.

About this clonotype: One end of the junction does not line up with germline, which may come from a read error. The rearrangement uses TRBV7-2 and TRBJ1-2; no reliable D call. The length of the CDR3 is 14 residues. Germline CDR1 and CDR2: SGHTA and FQGNSA. The CDR3 region is CASSLARGLYGYTF. CDR3 DNA sequence: TGTGCCAGTAGCTTAGCCCGGGGTCTTTATGGCTACACCTTC.

This clonotype was seen more than once but under ten times. The chain carries TRBV20-1 and TRBJ1-2; the D gene is possibly TRBD1 (5 bases). CDR1 is DFQATT, CDR2 SNEGSKA, per germline (reference sequence). The ends were cut back, 0 bases at V and 5 bases at J, with 22 bases in the middle. CDR3 length: 17 residues. CDR3 loop: CSARDPEDISPSYGYTF. DNA of the CDR3: TGCAGTGCTAGAGACCCGGAGGACATCTCTCCTTCGTATGGCTACACCTTC.

The chain has TRBV6-5 and TRBJ1-1; D is perhaps TRBD1 (6 bases). The length of the CDR3 is 13 residues. Germline V CDR1 and CDR2: MNHEY, SVGAGI. V dropped 8 bases and J dropped 0 bases, with 10 bases sitting between them. The CDR3: CASQRGMNTEAFF. Here the CDR3 DNA reads TGTGCCAGCCAAAGGGGGATGAACACTGAAGCTTTCTTT.

This clonotype has only a few counts. The V gene is TRBV24-1, the J gene TRBJ1-5, with D possibly TRBD1 on 5 matching bases. This CDR3 region has 15 residues. The V gene lost 6 bases and the J gene lost 2 bases, with 13 bases spanning the gap. Germline V gene data show CDR1 as KGHDR and CDR2 as SFDVKD. The CDR3 sequence: CATSPGQRGNQPQHF. The DNA for the CDR3 is TGTGCCACCAGTCCAGGGCAGCGCGGCAATCAGCCCCAGCATTTT.

V usage is TRBV29-1 and J usage is TRBJ2-1, with D uncertain. This CDR3 contains 11 residues. V was cut by 4 bases and J by 6 bases, with 7 bases left in between. The germline V gene has CDR1 SQVTM and CDR2 ANQGSEA. The CDR3 protein is CSVGGSNEQFF. The CDR3 DNA sequence: TGCAGCGTTGGCGGCTCCAATGAGCAGTTCTTC.

The chain links TRBV12-3 or TRBV12-4 to TRBJ2-5; D call uncertain. Trimming took 3 bases from V and 7 from J, leaving 9 bases between them. This CDR3 spans 12 amino acids. CDR3 sequence: CASSFPVGTQYF. The CDR3 coding sequence is TGTGCCAGCAGTTTTCCTGTCGGGACCCAGTACTTC.

This clonotype appeared a few times. The gene calls are TRBV15 and TRBJ2-1, with TRBD2 matching 8 bases. V dropped 1 base and J dropped 5; count of bases not matched to a gene: 1. CDR1 is LNHNV and CDR2 is YYDKDF in the germline V gene (reference sequence). CDR3 length: 14 amino acids. As DNA, the CDR3 is TGTGCCACCAGCAGAGTAGCGGGGCACAATGAGCAGTTCTTC. Translated: CATSRVAGHNEQFF.

This clonotype was observed a handful of times. The CDR3 DNA reads TGCAGTGCTAGAGAGGCACACAATGAGCAGTTCTTC. Its translation is CSAREAHNEQFF. The chain joins TRBV20-1 to TRBJ2-1; unclear D gene. Germline CDR1 and CDR2: DFQATT and SNEGSKA (reference sequence). V was shortened by 0 bases and J by 5 bases, with 5 bases between the two germline ends. The CDR3 consists of 12 residues.

This clonotype has just a few counts. The chain links TRBV6-2 or TRBV6-3 to TRBJ2-1; maybe TRBD2 (5 bases). Per germline, CDR1 MNHEY and CDR2 SVGEGT. The CDR3 has 15 amino acids. The V end was cut by 6 bases, the J end by 9 bases, with 21 bases between. The CDR3 DNA sequence: TGTGCCAGCAGCCCCGGTCAGTCCGGAGGCACTGAGCAGTTCTTC. Translating gives CASSPGQSGGTEQFF.

DNA for the CDR3: TGTGCCAGCAGCCAAGGGCCTCAAGCGGGGGGCCGGAAAGATACGCAGTATTTT. Translating gives CASSQGPQAGGRKDTQYF. The gene calls are TRBV4-2 and TRBJ2-3; TRBD2 matches 9 bases. J was trimmed by 5 bases and V by 1 base; bases with no gene match: 13. The CDR3 extends over 18 amino acids. Germline CDR1 and CDR2: LGHNA and YNFKEQ.

The gene calls are TRBV6-5 and TRBJ2-5; TRBD2 matches at 7 bases. The V gene's germline CDR1 is MNHEY and CDR2 SVGAGI. Trimming removed 3 bases from V and 1 base from J; junction bases left unmatched: 8. The CDR3 length is 16 residues. The chain's CDR3 is CASSYGAGRVQETQYF. The CDR3 nucleotides are TGTGCCAGCAGTTATGGAGCGGGACGAGTCCAAGAGACCCAGTACTTC.

The chain joins TRBV4-1 to TRBJ2-7; 9 bases fit TRBD2. The J call may be wrong; the DNA end is better matched by TRBJ2-1. The germline gives CDR1 MGHRA, CDR2 YSYEKL. The length of the CDR3 is 15 residues. The CDR3 region is CASSLVAGARSEQFF. The CDR3 DNA sequence: TGCGCCAGCAGCCTGGTAGCGGGGGCCCGAAGTGAGCAGTTCTTC.

V and J are TRBV10-3 and TRBJ1-1, with TRBD1 identical over 10 bases. J gave up 6 bases and V 10 bases, and 11 bases lay outside the gene matches. Germline CDR1 is ENHRY and CDR2 is SYGVKD. CDR3 length: 14 residues. CDR3 nucleotide sequence: TGTGCCACTCTACTAGGACAGGGGGACTCTGAAGCTTTCTTT. Its translation: CATLLGQGDSEAFF.

This clonotype was seen at least ten times. The rearrangement uses TRBV20-1 and TRBJ2-1; the D gene could be TRBD1 or TRBD2 (5 bases each). Trimming left V 1 base short and J 2 bases short, with 24 bases between. This CDR3 is built from 19 residues. Germline V gene lookup returns CDR1 DFQATT and CDR2 SNEGSKA (reference sequence). CDR3 bases: TGCAGTGCTAGAGTTCCGATGGCTCCGGGACCCTCAACCTACAATGAGCAGTTCTTC. As protein: CSARVPMAPGPSTYNEQFF.

This clonotype has just a few counts. The chain recombines TRBV6-6 with TRBJ1-1; 10 bases are shared with TRBD1. Germline CDR1 MNHNY, CDR2 SVGAGI (reference sequence). Unmatched junction bases numbered 8, after V lost 6 bases and J lost 7 bases. This CDR3 spans 14 amino acids. The CDR3, as DNA: TGTGCCAGCAGACCCGCGGGGACAGGGGTTGAAGCTTTCTTT. It codes for CASRPAGTGVEAFF.

J is TRBJ1-4 and V is TRBV15; 7 bases line up with TRBD1. CDR1 and CDR2 (germline): LNHNV, YYDKDF (reference sequence). The CDR3 is made up of 15 amino acids. J lost 3 bases, V lost 1 base, and 2 bases had no gene match. This CDR3 is CATSRAGGANEKLFF. CDR3 coding DNA: TGTGCCACCAGCAGAGCAGGGGGGGCTAATGAAAAACTGTTTTTT.

This chain links TRBV3-1 with TRBJ2-3; TRBD2 is a possible D gene (6 bases). CDR1 and CDR2 (germline): LGHDT, YNNKEL (reference sequence). Trimming left V 8 bases short and J 0 bases short, with 24 bases between. The CDR3 covers 18 residues. CDR3 sequence: CASGPSIGSVDSTDTQYF. The CDR3 DNA follows: TGTGCCAGCGGCCCGTCAATCGGGAGCGTAGATAGCACAGATACGCAGTATTTT.

The V gene is TRBV20-1, the J gene TRBJ2-1, with unresolved D. Trimming removed 0 bases at V and 5 bases at J, with 8 bases between. CDR1 is DFQATT and CDR2 is SNEGSKA in the germline V gene (reference sequence). The CDR3 spans 13 residues. CDR3 residues: CSARDRADNEQFF. The CDR3 DNA is TGCAGTGCTAGAGATAGGGCTGACAATGAGCAGTTCTTC.

This sequence joins TRBV3-1 and TRBJ2-5, with TRBD1 matching over 9 bases. Trimming at V came to 9 bases and at J to 11 bases, leaving 31 bases not matched to a gene. CDR1 and CDR2 from the germline V gene are LGHDT and YNNKEL (reference sequence). CDR3 size: 19 residues. CDR3 in amino acids: CASWTLDRGFTNLTYGQYF. CDR3 bases: TGTGCCAGTTGGACATTGGACAGGGGATTCACTAACTTAACCTACGGGCAGTACTTC.

The DNA of the CDR3 is TGTGCCGGAGCGGGGGGGAACTATGGCTACACCTTC. Protein sequence: CAGAGGNYGYTF. The chain has TRBV28 and TRBJ1-2; possible D gene TRBD1, 5 bases. The CDR3 has 12 amino acids. Per the germline V gene, CDR1 is MDHEN and CDR2 is SYDVKM. V dropped 11 bases and J dropped 2 bases, with 12 bases sitting between them.

The J gene is TRBJ2-1, the V gene TRBV7-2; D gene uncertain. The length of the CDR3 is 16 residues. V dropped 1 base and J dropped 1 base, with 11 bases sitting between them. CDR1 SGHTA and CDR2 FQGNSA come from the germline V gene. The CDR3 reads CASSLVVMISYNEQFF. The CDR3 DNA follows: TGTGCCAGCAGCTTAGTTGTAATGATATCCTACAATGAGCAGTTCTTC.

This clonotype was seen only a few times. The chain recombines TRBV20-1 with TRBJ2-5, with TRBD2 matching over 8 bases. The junction had 17 bases not matched to a gene; V was cut back by 6 bases and J by 5 bases. From germline, CDR1 is DFQATT and CDR2 SNEGSKA (reference sequence). The CDR3 length is 16 residues. CDR3 region: CSAYPGGAGNRETQYF. In DNA, the CDR3 is TGCAGTGCCTACCCCGGGGGGGCAGGCAATCGGGAGACCCAGTACTTC.

The V and J genes are TRBV7-2 and TRBJ2-5; no reliable D call. The germline V gene encodes CDR1 SGHTA and CDR2 FQGNSA. Trimming took 5 bases from V and 5 from J, leaving 15 bases between them. This CDR3 contains 14 residues. The CDR3 coding sequence is TGTGCCAGCAGCCCCCCTGGGCAGACGGAGACCCAGTACTTC. It codes for CASSPPGQTETQYF.